Listed below are T cell receptor beta chains from one sample, sequenced in a study of CD8 T cells in Susac syndrome. Using its own MiXCR run on the immunoSEQ multiplex PCR reads, TCRdb lists one record per CDR3 protein. The data contain about 50,000 distinct CDR3 sequences, 93% of them singletons. Sequenced material: CD8+ T cells from PBMCs. The receptors were sampled from a human donor with multiple sclerosis. The CDR3 runs from the conserved cysteine through the conserved F or W. Fields, in order: clone size, D gene, V gene, J gene, CDR3 DNA, CDR3 protein. A D gene is named only where the DNA matches it firmly. Clone size is stated in some rows and not others, as once, few, many or a class when expanded.

clone size: .; D gene: .; V gene: TRBV30; J gene: TRBJ2-7; CDR3 DNA: TGTGCCTGGAGTGTAGGGGGGGTACTGGGCGAGCAGTACTTC; CDR3 protein: CAWSVGGVLGEQYF
clone size: .; D gene: .; V gene: TRBV19; J gene: TRBJ2-2; CDR3 DNA: TGTGCCAGTAGTATATCGACAGACACCGGGGAGCTGTTTTTT; CDR3 protein: CASSISTDTGELFF
clone size: .; D gene: .; V gene: TRBV28; J gene: TRBJ1-4; CDR3 DNA: TGTGCCAGCAGTTTAATCGGGGTGGGGGAAAAACTGTTTTTT; CDR3 protein: CASSLIGVGEKLFF
clone size: .; D gene: TRBD1; V gene: TRBV7-3; J gene: TRBJ2-3; CDR3 DNA: TGTGCCAGTCGAAGGACAGGGCCCACAGATACGCAGTATTTT; CDR3 protein: CASRRTGPTDTQYF
clone size: .; D gene: .; V gene: TRBV13; J gene: TRBJ1-5; CDR3 DNA: TGTGCCACGGTCGGGCGGAGCAATCAGCCCCAGCATTTT; CDR3 protein: CATVGRSNQPQHF
clone size: .; D gene: TRBD1; V gene: TRBV11-2; J gene: TRBJ1-6; CDR3 DNA: TGTGCCAGCAGCTTAGAGCGCACAGGGGGTGGTCATAATTCACCCCTCCACTTT; CDR3 protein: CASSLERTGGGHNSPLHF
clone size: .; D gene: .; V gene: TRBV5-6; J gene: TRBJ2-5; CDR3 DNA: TGTGCCAGCAGCTGGCCTCGCCAAGAGACCCAGTACTTC; CDR3 protein: CASSWPRQETQYF
clone size: .; D gene: .; V gene: TRBV27; J gene: TRBJ1-2; CDR3 DNA: TGTGCCAGCACCTTCTCTACGGGAGAAGGCTACACCTTC; CDR3 protein: CASTFSTGEGYTF
clone size: .; D gene: .; V gene: TRBV5-1; J gene: TRBJ1-5; CDR3 DNA: TGCGCCAGCAGCTGGGAGAGCCCAAATCAGCCCCAGCATTTT; CDR3 protein: CASSWESPNQPQHF
clone size: .; D gene: .; V gene: TRBV4-1; J gene: TRBJ2-7; CDR3 DNA: TGCGCCAGCAGCCAAGGCAACCAGGGAGCCATCACCTACGAGCAGTACTTC; CDR3 protein: CASSQGNQGAITYEQYF
clone size: .; D gene: .; V gene: TRBV6-1; J gene: TRBJ2-5; CDR3 DNA: TGTGCCAGCTCTTCCGGGGGCGCGGGATCCCAAGAGACCCAGTACTTC; CDR3 protein: CASSSGGAGSQETQYF
clone size: .; D gene: .; V gene: TRBV6-2/TRBV6-3; J gene: TRBJ2-2; CDR3 DNA: TGTGCCAGCAGTTACACGGCGTTCTGGGGTAACACCGGGGAGCTGTTTTTT; CDR3 protein: CASSYTAFWGNTGELFF
clone size: .; D gene: .; V gene: TRBV29-1; J gene: TRBJ2-5; CDR3 DNA: TGCAGCGTTGAGGAGAGGGCCTCCCGAGAGACCCAGTACTTC; CDR3 protein: CSVEERASRETQYF
clone size: few; D gene: .; V gene: TRBV29-1; J gene: TRBJ1-1; CDR3 DNA: TGCAGCGTTGAAGAGGTAGGTAGGGCTGAAGCTTTCTTT; CDR3 protein: CSVEEVGRAEAFF
clone size: once; D gene: .; V gene: TRBV15; J gene: TRBJ2-3; CDR3 DNA: TGTGCCACCAGCGGTGAGCCGCCCCAAAGCACAGATACGCAGTATTTT; CDR3 protein: CATSGEPPQSTDTQYF
clone size: once; D gene: .; V gene: TRBV5-6; J gene: TRBJ1-5; CDR3 DNA: TGTGCCAGCAGCTGGGGACGCGGCCAGCCCCAGCATTTT; CDR3 protein: CASSWGRGQPQHF